This T cell receptor (beta chain) originates from a study of CD8 T cells in ankylosing spondylitis. Overall study findings and caveats: Matched ankylosing spondylitis synovial fluid reportedly showed significant enrichment of disease-linked clones. Ankylosing spondylitis blood seemed to carry a telltale TCR beta motif made of several highly homologous variants.

Using its own MiXCR run on the 5' RACE reads, TCRdb lists one record per CDR3 protein. In the table there are approximately 39,000 distinct CDR3 sequences, about 11% of which are singletons. This CDR3 is 16 amino acids long. Germline CDR1 MGHDK, CDR2 SYGVNS. J was trimmed by 8 bases and V by 0 bases; bases with no gene match: 4. This clonotype was observed a few times. Its antigen is undetermined. This chain joins TRBV25-1 and TRBJ2-1, with 13 bases identical to TRBD2. The sample consisted of synovial fluid, either unsorted or a sorted T cell fraction (not recorded which). The clonotype originates from a male donor with ankylosing spondylitis. CDR3 loop: CASSEYPGLAGDEQFF. The CDR3 DNA sequence: TGTGCCAGCAGTGAATATCCCGGACTAGCGGGAGATGAGCAGTTCTTC.